These 18 T cell receptor beta chains were sequenced from one sample in a study of Ad26.COV2.S vaccination and SARS-CoV-2 variants. Treatment: around 19 received Ad26.COV2.S at low or high dose, single or two shots; about 5 received placebo; per-sample allocation not given. Collection of samples fell on day 63 after the first vaccine or placebo injection. Sequencing was performed with immunoSEQ multiplex PCR; in TCRdb, only in-frame clones are kept and a portion is missing. Here the sample spans a few hundred thousand clones, about 93% being singletons. The input for sequencing was peripheral blood, taken in a trial of Ad26.COV2.S vaccine versus placebo. These receptors were collected from a person aged 18 to 59 who received the Ad26.COV2.S COVID-19 vaccine or a placebo.

The gene calls are TRBV6-2 or TRBV6-3 and TRBJ2-7; D remains ambiguous. CDR1 and CDR2 from the germline V gene are MNHEY and SVGEGT. CDR3 length: 13 amino acids. V lost 2 bases to trimming and J lost 0 bases, with 5 bases between them. The CDR3 here is CASSYRHSYEQYF. The CDR3 DNA reads TGTGCCAGCAGTTACAGGCACTCCTACGAGCAGTACTTC.

CDR3: CASSEVSGRTGELFF. CDR3 DNA: TGTGCCAGCAGTGAAGTTAGCGGGAGAACCGGGGAGCTGTTTTTT. The chain is built from TRBV2 and TRBJ2-2, with 9 bases matching TRBD2. V trimming: 1 base; J trimming: 5 bases; junction bases outside the gene matches: 2. The germline V gene has CDR1 SNHLY and CDR2 FYNNEI. The CDR3 totals 15 residues.

The rearrangement joins TRBV9 to TRBJ2-7; 12 bases line up with TRBD2. J was trimmed by 3 bases and V by 4 bases; bases with no gene match: 2. This CDR3 comprises 14 residues. CDR1 and CDR2 (germline): SGDLS, YYNGEE. The CDR3 sequence: CASSPGLAGYEQYF. The CDR3 nucleotides read TGTGCCAGCAGCCCGGGACTAGCGGGCTACGAGCAGTACTTC.

The V gene is TRBV2, the J gene TRBJ2-2; 8 bases align to TRBD1. Unmatched junction bases numbered 4, after V lost 6 bases and J lost 7 bases. The CDR3 is made up of 13 amino acids. Germline V gene data show CDR1 as SNHLY and CDR2 as FYNNEI. The CDR3 DNA is TGTGCCAGCAGCGGACAGGGCCACGGGGAGCTGTTTTTT. Its translation is CASSGQGHGELFF.

Regarding this clone: At one end, the junction sequence differs from germline, possibly due to a read error. CDR3 region: CASTSGTSVPTSDF. The CDR3 DNA reads TGTGCCAGCACCTCCGGGACTAGCGTTCCCACGTCGGACTTC. The chain has TRBV6-5 and TRBJ2-7; 10 bases map to TRBD2. Germline V gene sequence: CDR1 MNHEY, CDR2 SVGAGI. The CDR3 runs to 14 residues.

This chain joins TRBV24-1 and TRBJ2-7; weak D call: TRBD1 (6 bases). Per germline, CDR1 KGHDR and CDR2 SFDVKD. This CDR3 is 15 amino acids long. The V end lost 0 bases, the J end lost 5 bases, and 13 bases lay between the germline ends. The CDR3 sequence: CATSDLQGPGNEQYF. For the CDR3, the DNA is TGTGCCACCAGTGATTTGCAGGGGCCCGGGAACGAGCAGTACTTC.

This clone was counted a few times. J is TRBJ1-3 and V is TRBV15, with no clear D. V gave up 3 bases and J gave up 11 bases, with 20 bases separating them. The CDR3 has 15 residues. Germline CDR1 LNHNV, CDR2 YYDKDF (reference sequence). CDR3 coding DNA: TGTGCCACCAGCAGCTTTCCCAATCGGGGAGCCCCCATATATTTT. Encoded protein: CATSSFPNRGAPIYF.

The V gene is TRBV15, the J gene TRBJ2-5; no reliable D call. The V end was cut by 4 bases, the J end by 5 bases, with 8 bases between. Germline CDR1 LNHNV, CDR2 YYDKDF (reference sequence). The CDR3 runs to 12 residues. The CDR3 spells CATSNSRETQYF. In DNA, the CDR3 is TGTGCCACCAGCAATTCCCGGGAGACCCAGTACTTC.

This chain links TRBV10-2 with TRBJ2-7, with no clear D. V was trimmed by 3 bases and J by 4 bases, leaving 4 bases between them. Germline values: CDR1 WSHSY, CDR2 SAAADI. The CDR3 runs 11 residues. CDR3 DNA: TGCGCCAGCAGTGATGGATACGAGCAGTACTTC. This encodes CASSDGYEQYF.

The rearrangement uses TRBV5-4 and TRBJ2-3, with D possibly being TRBD1 (6 bases). The germline V gene has CDR1 SGHNT and CDR2 YYREEE (reference sequence). V was shortened by 4 bases and J by 2 bases, with 14 bases between the two germline ends. The CDR3 is 15 amino acids. CDR3 sequence: CASSHIRGHTDTQYF. The CDR3 coding sequence is TGTGCCAGCAGCCACATCAGGGGTCACACAGATACGCAGTATTTT.

The gene calls are TRBV19 and TRBJ2-1; D unresolved. The CDR3 extends over 10 amino acids. Germline V gene lookup returns CDR1 LNHDA and CDR2 SQIVND (reference sequence). V was clipped by 5 bases and J by 7 bases, with 3 bases between them. In DNA, the CDR3 is TGTGCCAGTAGTGGGAATGAGCAGTTCTTC. Translation gives CASSGNEQFF.

The rearrangement joins TRBV30 to TRBJ2-7; D remains ambiguous. This CDR3 is 12 amino acids long. CDR1 and CDR2 from the germline V gene are GTSNPN and SVGIG (reference sequence). Trimming shortened V by 4 bases and J by 6 bases, and 13 bases separated the two germline ends. The DNA of the CDR3 is TGTGCCTGGACCCCAGTTTCGGGCGAGCAGTACTTC. It codes for CAWTPVSGEQYF.

As DNA, the CDR3 is TGTGCCAGCAGCTTTGGTAGCGACACAGATACGCAGTATTTT. Encoded protein: CASSFGSDTDTQYF. This sequence joins TRBV5-6 and TRBJ2-3, with D perhaps TRBD2 (5 bases). The germline gives CDR1 SGHDT, CDR2 YYEEEE. With 2 bases removed from V and 2 bases from J, the gap between germline ends came to 9 bases. This CDR3 has 14 amino acids.

The gene calls are TRBV5-1 and TRBJ2-1, with D unresolved. Germline CDR1 and CDR2: SGHRS and YFSETQ. The V gene lost 1 base and the J gene lost 2 bases, with 10 bases spanning the gap. The CDR3 length is 15 residues. The CDR3 coding sequence is TGCGCCAGCAGCTTGAGTGACGGACCCTACAATGAGCAGTTCTTC. This sequence encodes CASSLSDGPYNEQFF. Complete variable domain (other parts from reference TRBV5-1 and TRBJ2-1): KAGVTQTPRYLIKTRGQQVTLSCSPISGHRSVSWYQQTPGQGLQFLFEYFSETQRNKGNFPGRFSGRQFSNSRSEMNVSTLELGDSALYLCASSLSDGPYNEQFFGPGTRLTVL.

The chain couples TRBV6-6 to TRBJ2-7, with D possibly matching TRBD1 (6 bases). V dropped 3 bases and J dropped 4 bases, with 16 bases sitting between them. The CDR3 contains 15 residues. The germline V gene has CDR1 MNHNY and CDR2 SVGAGI (reference sequence). The CDR3 sequence: CASSYSPPQGYEQYF. In DNA form, the CDR3 reads TGTGCCAGCAGTTATTCACCCCCACAGGGATACGAGCAGTACTTC.

The rearrangement uses TRBV15 and TRBJ1-6, with TRBD1 as a possible D gene (6 bases). Germline V lookup: CDR1 LNHNV, CDR2 YYDKDF (reference sequence). This CDR3 spans 14 amino acids. V was pared by 5 bases and J by 9 bases, with 14 bases between. CDR3 DNA sequence: TGTGCCACCAGCTTCGGGGGGGCCAGTTCACCCCTCCACTTT. Translation gives CATSFGGASSPLHF.

The chain uses TRBV5-6 and TRBJ2-1; D is uncertain. The germline V and J ends were trimmed by 2 bases and 3 bases, with 6 bases remaining between them. CDR1 is SGHDT and CDR2 is YYEEEE in the germline V gene. The CDR3 runs to 13 residues. CDR3 amino acids: CASSFVSYNEQFF. The CDR3 DNA reads TGTGCCAGCAGCTTTGTTAGCTACAATGAGCAGTTCTTC.

The gene calls are TRBV9 and TRBJ2-3, with D possibly called TRBD1 or TRBD2 (5 bases each). Deletions cut 6 bases from V and 5 bases from J, with 16 bases between. Germline V gives CDR1 SGDLS, CDR2 YYNGEE. The CDR3 runs to 14 residues. DNA of the CDR3: TGTGCCAGCACCATAGGGGACCGGGAAGATACGCAGTATTTT. Translating gives CASTIGDREDTQYF.